Given below is one T cell receptor beta chain in context. The target antigen is unknown. V was cut by 6 bases and J by 2 bases, with 18 bases left in between. The CDR3 consists of 16 residues. The germline V gene has CDR1 KGHDR and CDR2 SFDVKD. These data are taken from a study of vaccination and CD4 T cells after COVID-19. Treatment specified: approximately nine-day PBMC culture with coronavirus spike peptide pools or control peptides (ViraFEST assay). An Oncomine TCR Beta short-read assay was used to sequence the DNA from cultured CD4+ T cells. TCRdb ran MiXCR on the PCR reads and lists one entry per CDR3 protein. The sample consists of roughly 11,000 distinct CDR3 sequences, approximately 70% of them appearing once.

Sequenced input: CD4+ T cells from blood, cultured in vitro. This TCR came from a human donor who had recovered from COVID-19. The chain couples TRBV24-1 to TRBJ2-5; TRBD1 is a possible D gene (6 bases). The CDR3 region is CATSSGGTYVQETQYF. The CDR3 nucleotides read TGTGCCACCAGTTCGGGTGGGACATATGTACAAGAGACCCAGTACTTC.